This T cell receptor beta chain was identified in a study of blood T cell repertoires in COVID-19 (dated by TCRdb to 2018 to 2020). Study-wide context: Samples covering the acute and convalescent phases of COVID-19 were provided by collaborators in the United States, Italy and Spain. The material from the prospective study consisted of cDNA or gDNA derived from T cells, B-cell-depleted T cells, or PBMCs. Subjects who had been exposed to COVID-19, were actively infected with it, or had recovered from it provided the deeply sampled blood TCRbeta repertoires that made up the dataset. The repertoires were made available in a free public database intended to serve as a resource for research on the immune response to SARS-CoV-2. The samples were drawn from two sources: the first 160 participants of the ongoing ImmuneRACE study, and 950 to 1,500 subjects contributed by 6 global collaborators. Sample metadata almost always included a de-identified subject ID, COVID-19 status, age in years and sex. Where available, HLA class I and class II types were taken from metadata supplied by the sample provider and were not determined by assay-based typing.

Study-level results and caveats: The quantity of clinical and demographic metadata differed by source and by participant and was supplied without curation.

The immunoSEQ Assay, a bias-controlled multiplex PCR, was used to amplify TCRbeta CDR3 regions from genomic DNA. The authors processed their data as follows. Within the assay, amplification of reference gene primers was used to estimate how many nucleated cells each sample contained. Sequence reads were collapsed and filtered to measure the absolute abundance of every unique TCRbeta CDR3 rearrangement. For each sample, productive Simpson clonality was calculated as the square root of Simpson's diversity index across productive rearrangements. Drawn from immuneACCESS, this table holds only the in-frame rearrangements with V and J called that TCRdb kept. Clones are partly lost; checked studies trace under half to an unresolved V gene and leave the rest unexplained. D and trimming were read from the DNA, whereas the V and J calls and clone size are those reported in that table. The sample table contains around 150,000 clones; only one count was recorded for about 79% of them. The ten largest clones represent approximately 7.1% of the sample.

On this clone: Its binding antigen is unknown. Nothing much larger sits one base from this clone, and base qualities are not available.

Trimming accounts for 3 bases at V and 5 bases at J, while the number of junction bases matched to no gene is 12. CDR1 and CDR2, looked up from the germline V gene, are SGHRS and YFSETQ. The CDR3 numbers 17 residues from cysteine through phenylalanine. Only the CDR3 DNA is retained, 51 bases long and in frame from the first base. The collaborating institutions used their own protocols to collect whole blood in K2EDTA tubes. For TCRbeta analysis, collaborators shipped samples in one of three forms: frozen whole blood, isolated PBMCs, or DNA extracted from either of those sample types. The chain employs TRBV5-1 and TRBJ2-2; TRBD2 fits 8 bases in the junction. The sequence came from a woman aged 45-60 years in a cohort sampled during active or convalescent COVID-19. The sequencing sample was made of peripheral blood. CDR3 sequence: CASSYRSGGWGTGELFF. The nucleotide sequence is TGCGCCAGCAGCTACCGAAGCGGGGGCTGGGGGACCGGGGAGCTGTTTTTT.